The rows below give T cell receptor beta chains drawn from one sample of a study of blood T cell repertoires in COVID-19. Assay: immunoSEQ multiplex PCR; the TCRdb copy retains only in-frame clones and omits some. Found here are more than 200,000 clones, about 90% of them singletons; the top ten hold about 10%. The sequenced sample consisted of PBMCs or T cells enriched from blood (not recorded which). The receptors shown here come from a man under 40 who had recovered from COVID-19. Each CDR3 is given with its conserved first and last residue. D genes are given only for firm matches. The size of a clone is reported for some rows only, either as once, few or many, or as a class for expanded clones.

length	V	J	size	D	CDR3	DNA
16	TRBV11-2	TRBJ1-2	once	.	CASSLLTTASNYGYTF	TGTGCCAGCAGCCTACTAACGACAGCCTCAAACTATGGCTACACCTTC
16	TRBV4-1	TRBJ2-7	.	TRBD2	CASSQGRTSRRYEQYF	TGCGCCAGCAGCCAAGGGCGGACTAGCCGCCGTTACGAGCAGTACTTC
15	TRBV10-3	TRBJ2-2	.	.	CAISVGGAYTGELFF	TGTGCCATCAGTGTGGGGGGGGCGTACACCGGGGAGCTGTTTTTT
14	TRBV13	TRBJ2-7	once	TRBD2	CASSLGTSDYEQYF	TGTGCCAGCAGCTTAGGGACTAGCGACTACGAGCAGTACTTC
13	TRBV12-3/TRBV12-4	TRBJ1-2	once	.	CASSPAKGQGYTF	TGTGCCAGCAGCCCTGCGAAGGGGCAAGGCTACACCTTC
17	TRBV3-1/TRBV3-2	TRBJ2-2	.	TRBD2	CASSRSPGAGLRGELFF	TGTGCCAGCAGCCGCTCACCGGGAGCGGGATTACGCGGGGAGCTGTTTTTT
13	TRBV7-9	TRBJ1-2	.	TRBD1	CASSKGQGDGYTF	TGTGCCAGCAGCAAGGGACAGGGCGATGGCTACACCTTC
13	TRBV25-1	TRBJ1-2	.	.	CASRETGPYGYTF	TGTGCCAGCAGGGAGACAGGTCCCTATGGCTACACCTTC
15	TRBV10-2	TRBJ2-2	.	.	CASQGGGRFTGELFF	TGCGCCAGCCAAGGGGGCGGGAGGTTCACCGGGGAGCTGTTTTTT
18	TRBV4-2	TRBJ2-3	.	TRBD2	CASSPSTTTSGRADTQYF	TGTGCCAGCAGCCCCAGTACCACTACTAGCGGGAGGGCAGATACGCAGTATTTT